This entry concerns a single TCR beta chain. Its matching antigen is unknown. Germline V gene lookup returns CDR1 KGHSH and CDR2 LQKENI. This CDR3 has 16 residues. V lost 6 bases to trimming and J lost 2 bases; unmatched junction nucleotides: 12. This sample was included in a study of blood T cells in healthy people across ages. General study results and limits: PBMCs were not sorted, which prevented a conclusive comparison of naive versus antigen-experienced cells.

A second PCR of roughly 7 to 11 cycles used a sample-barcoded 5' primer and a J-beta primer mix. TCRdb redid the calling of the 5' RACE reads with MiXCR, one entry per CDR3 protein. The table lists 1.5 million to 2 million distinct CDR3 sequences, around 50% of them singletons. V is TRBV18 and J is TRBJ2-5; 7 bases align to TRBD2. This sequence originates from a woman between 35 and 50 years old in good health. The sequencing input was blood. CDR3 sequence reads: CASSLGAGVGQETQYF. DNA of the CDR3: TGTGCCAGCTCCCTAGGGGCGGGGGTCGGACAAGAGACCCAGTACTTC. Full variable domain (rest looked up from reference TRBV18 and TRBJ2-5): NAGVMQNPRHLVRRRGQEARLRCSPMKGHSHVYWYRQLPEEGLKFMVYLQKENIIDESGMPKERFSAEFPKEGPSILRIQQVVRGDSAAYFCASSLGAGVGQETQYFGPGTRLLVL.